This is a list of T cell receptor beta chains from one sample in a study of cytotoxic CD8 clonotypes in ibrutinib-treated CLL. The protocol was immunoSEQ multiplex PCR, while the TCRdb copy is restricted to in-frame clones and leaves out a portion. Of over 15,000 clones detected, roughly 80% appear once; the ten largest clones hold around 6%. The material was PBMCs, obtained before ibrutinib treatment. These TCRs come from a human donor with chronic lymphocytic leukemia. The CDR3 runs from the conserved cysteine through the conserved F or W. The order of the fields is clone size, D gene, V gene, J gene, CDR3 DNA, CDR3 protein. The D gene is left open where the match is weak. Only part of the rows carry a size: once, few, many, or a class if the clone is expanded.

clone size: .
D gene: .
V gene: TRBV7-6
J gene: TRBJ1-4
CDR3 DNA: TGTGCCAGCAGCCAGGCATTGGGGGGGGAAAAACTGTTTTTT
CDR3 protein: CASSQALGGEKLFF

clone size: .
D gene: TRBD2
V gene: TRBV18
J gene: TRBJ2-1
CDR3 DNA: TGTGCCAGCTCACCGGGACTAGCGGGGGGCAACTCCTACAATGAGCAGTTCTTC
CDR3 protein: CASSPGLAGGNSYNEQFF

clone size: .
D gene: .
V gene: TRBV4-1
J gene: TRBJ2-5
CDR3 DNA: TGCGCCAGCAGCACCCGACCAGACGGGACCCAGTACTTC
CDR3 protein: CASSTRPDGTQYF

clone size: .
D gene: .
V gene: TRBV6-1
J gene: TRBJ2-1
CDR3 DNA: TGTGCCAGCAGTGAGCAGGTTAGCTCCTACAATGAGCAGTTCTTC
CDR3 protein: CASSEQVSSYNEQFF

clone size: .
D gene: .
V gene: TRBV6-6
J gene: TRBJ1-1
CDR3 DNA: TGTGCCAGCAGTTACTCGGGGGGGCGCGGCACTGAAGCTTTCTTT
CDR3 protein: CASSYSGGRGTEAFF

clone size: once
D gene: TRBD2
V gene: TRBV7-2
J gene: TRBJ2-1
CDR3 DNA: TGTGCCAGCAGCTTAGCTTCTAGCGGGGCAAGCAATGAGCAGTTCTTC
CDR3 protein: CASSLASSGASNEQFF

clone size: .
D gene: .
V gene: TRBV15
J gene: TRBJ1-3
CDR3 DNA: TGTGCCACCAGCAGAGGACCCCAGGGGAGAAGGAAAGGAAACACCATATATTTT
CDR3 protein: CATSRGPQGRRKGNTIYF

clone size: .
D gene: .
V gene: TRBV7-8
J gene: TRBJ2-7
CDR3 DNA: TGTGCCAGCAGCGTACAGGACTACGAGCAGTACTTC
CDR3 protein: CASSVQDYEQYF

clone size: .
D gene: .
V gene: TRBV28
J gene: TRBJ1-4
CDR3 DNA: TGTGCCAGCAGTTTTTCGGGGATGGGGGCTTATAATGAAAAACTGTTTTTT
CDR3 protein: CASSFSGMGAYNEKLFF

clone size: .
D gene: TRBD1
V gene: TRBV7-2
J gene: TRBJ1-5
CDR3 DNA: TGTGCCAGCAGCTTAGGGACAGGGGGCGGGCAGCCCCAGCATTTT
CDR3 protein: CASSLGTGGGQPQHF

clone size: .
D gene: .
V gene: TRBV7-2
J gene: TRBJ1-2
CDR3 DNA: TGTGCCAGCAGCATTAATCCGACAGTCGGGGGTGGCTACACCTTC
CDR3 protein: CASSINPTVGGGYTF

clone size: .
D gene: .
V gene: TRBV7-9
J gene: TRBJ1-2
CDR3 DNA: TGTGCCAGCAACCTTGTGGTGGATGGCTACACCTTC
CDR3 protein: CASNLVVDGYTF

clone size: .
D gene: TRBD1
V gene: TRBV14
J gene: TRBJ2-7
CDR3 DNA: TGTGCCAGCAGCCCCCTTCGACAGGGGGCCTCCTACGAGCAGTACTTC
CDR3 protein: CASSPLRQGASYEQYF

clone size: .
D gene: TRBD1
V gene: TRBV6-5
J gene: TRBJ1-2
CDR3 DNA: TGTGCCAGCGGATCCGGGACAGGGGGCTTTGGCTACACCTTC
CDR3 protein: CASGSGTGGFGYTF

clone size: once
D gene: .
V gene: TRBV5-1
J gene: TRBJ2-6
CDR3 DNA: TGCGCCAGCAGACCCGGGACGGATGTCTCTGGGGCCAACGTCCTGACTTTC
CDR3 protein: CASRPGTDVSGANVLTF

clone size: .
D gene: .
V gene: TRBV5-1
J gene: TRBJ1-2
CDR3 DNA: TGCGCCAGCAGCCCGCTTGGGGGGAACTATGGCTACACCTTC
CDR3 protein: CASSPLGGNYGYTF

clone size: .
D gene: TRBD2
V gene: TRBV9
J gene: TRBJ2-1
CDR3 DNA: TGTGCCAGCAGCGTAGTGAGTGGCGGGGGGGCTTCCTACAATGAGCAGTTCTTC
CDR3 protein: CASSVVSGGGASYNEQFF

clone size: .
D gene: .
V gene: TRBV28
J gene: TRBJ2-5
CDR3 DNA: TGTGCCAGCAGTAAGGACAGTGTAGAGACCCAGTACTTC
CDR3 protein: CASSKDSVETQYF

clone size: .
D gene: TRBD2
V gene: TRBV4-1
J gene: TRBJ2-7
CDR3 DNA: TGCGCCAGCAGCCAAGAGGCCTTGCGGGGGGTCTCCTACGAGCAGTACTTC
CDR3 protein: CASSQEALRGVSYEQYF

clone size: .
D gene: .
V gene: TRBV20-1
J gene: TRBJ1-1
CDR3 DNA: TGCAGTGCTAAGGGCGGGAGGGGGGCTTTCTTT
CDR3 protein: CSAKGGRGAFF

clone size: once
D gene: TRBD2
V gene: TRBV19
J gene: TRBJ2-3
CDR3 DNA: TGTGCCAGTAATCGGTCTAGCGGGGGCCGTGATACGCAGTATTTT
CDR3 protein: CASNRSSGGRDTQYF

clone size: .
D gene: .
V gene: TRBV18
J gene: TRBJ2-2
CDR3 DNA: TGTGCCAGCTCACCACCAGGGGGTGCTATCACCGGGGAGCTGTTTTTT
CDR3 protein: CASSPPGGAITGELFF

clone size: .
D gene: .
V gene: TRBV29-1
J gene: TRBJ2-3
CDR3 DNA: TGCAGCGTTGACGGTTCCAGGACGGGCACAGATACGCAGTATTTT
CDR3 protein: CSVDGSRTGTDTQYF

clone size: .
D gene: .
V gene: TRBV28
J gene: TRBJ1-5
CDR3 DNA: TGTGCCAGCGGGCAGGGCATCAATCAGCCCCAGCATTTT
CDR3 protein: CASGQGINQPQHF

clone size: few
D gene: .
V gene: TRBV10-3
J gene: TRBJ2-7
CDR3 DNA: TGTGCCATCAGTGAAGGGGGGCACTACGAGCAGTACTTC
CDR3 protein: CAISEGGHYEQYF

clone size: .
D gene: .
V gene: TRBV6-5
J gene: TRBJ1-1
CDR3 DNA: TGTGCCAGCACTCCGGGGGGGAACACTGAAGCTTTCTTT
CDR3 protein: CASTPGGNTEAFF

clone size: .
D gene: .
V gene: TRBV6-6
J gene: TRBJ2-5
CDR3 DNA: TGTGCCAGCAGCCCCGTGGGTGAGACCCAGTACTTC
CDR3 protein: CASSPVGETQYF

clone size: .
D gene: TRBD1
V gene: TRBV7-3
J gene: TRBJ1-6
CDR3 DNA: TGTGCCAGCAGCTGGACAGGGAGTAATTCACCCCTCCACTTT
CDR3 protein: CASSWTGSNSPLHF

clone size: .
D gene: .
V gene: TRBV2
J gene: TRBJ1-1
CDR3 DNA: TGTGCCAGGGGTATAAGGGAGGGAGGGAACACTGAAGCTTTCTTT
CDR3 protein: CARGIREGGNTEAFF

clone size: once
D gene: .
V gene: TRBV5-5
J gene: TRBJ1-5
CDR3 DNA: TGTGCCAGCAGCCCCGGAGGAAGCAATCAGCCCCAGCATTTT
CDR3 protein: CASSPGGSNQPQHF

clone size: .
D gene: .
V gene: TRBV9
J gene: TRBJ2-2
CDR3 DNA: TGTGCCAGCAGCGTAGACCCGAACACCGGGGAGCTGTTTTTT
CDR3 protein: CASSVDPNTGELFF

clone size: .
D gene: .
V gene: TRBV13
J gene: TRBJ2-7
CDR3 DNA: TGTGCCAGCAGTTGGGGCCGCGGAATGGGCGAGCAGTACTTC
CDR3 protein: CASSWGRGMGEQYF

clone size: .
D gene: TRBD2
V gene: TRBV5-1
J gene: TRBJ2-3
CDR3 DNA: TGCGCCAGCGGATCGGGACTAGCGGGGAGCACAGATACGCAGTATTTT
CDR3 protein: CASGSGLAGSTDTQYF

clone size: .
D gene: .
V gene: TRBV28
J gene: TRBJ2-4
CDR3 DNA: TGTGCCAGCCAGGGGCTAGCCAAAAACATTCAGTACTTC
CDR3 protein: CASQGLAKNIQYF

clone size: .
D gene: TRBD1
V gene: TRBV6-6
J gene: TRBJ2-7
CDR3 DNA: TGTGCCAGCAGTTTCACCGGGACAGGGACTTGGGTGCAGTACTTC
CDR3 protein: CASSFTGTGTWVQYF

clone size: .
D gene: .
V gene: TRBV9
J gene: TRBJ2-5
CDR3 DNA: TGTGCCAGCAGCGTAGGGGCTAGCCTGCGGGAGACCCAGTACTTC
CDR3 protein: CASSVGASLRETQYF

clone size: once
D gene: .
V gene: TRBV7-2
J gene: TRBJ1-1
CDR3 DNA: TGTGCCAGCGGCACGGACGGCGATGACACTGAAGCTTTCTTT
CDR3 protein: CASGTDGDDTEAFF